This T cell receptor beta chain was retrieved from a study of blood T cell repertoires in COVID-19. As for the study in general: The United States, Italy and Spain were the sources of the acute and convalescent COVID-19 samples.

The CDR3 has 17 residues. With 1 base clipped from V and 2 bases from J, the junction kept 9 bases outside the gene matches. The V gene's germline CDR1 is LNHDA and CDR2 SQIVND (reference sequence). Cohorts were assigned according to the clinical history that participants reported. All recovered Cohort 3 donors got two negative PCRs, got clearance, or saw symptom resolution. Using immunoSEQ multiplex PCR, the repertoire was profiled, and TCRdb retains in-frame clones only, with some absent. The table includes 300,000 to 400,000 clones, roughly nine tenths detected once. The chain has TRBV19 and TRBJ2-7, with 9 bases aligning to TRBD1. Sequences were obtained from PBMCs or T cells enriched from blood (not recorded which). This clonotype was sampled from a man aged 55 to 70 who had recovered from COVID-19. Here the CDR3 reads CASSIGPPGQGPYEQYF. CDR3 sequence (DNA): TGTGCCAGTAGTATAGGACCTCCGGGACAGGGTCCCTACGAGCAGTACTTC.